Listed below are T cell receptor beta chains from one sample, sequenced in a study of blood T cell repertoires in COVID-19. The method was immunoSEQ multiplex PCR; TCRdb's version includes in-frame clones alone and lacks a portion of them. The sample includes 200,000 to 250,000 clones, just under 85% of them seen just once. Material for sequencing was peripheral blood. These TCRs come from a woman between 45 and 60 years old with active or convalescent COVID-19. Each CDR3 is given with its conserved first and last residue. The order of the fields is CDR3 protein, CDR3 DNA, J gene, clone size, D gene, V gene. A D gene is named only where the DNA matches it firmly. Not every row has a clone size; where given, it reads once, few, many or a size class.

CDR3: CASSLDRAEAFF
DNA: TGTGCCAGCAGCTTAGATCGGGCTGAAGCTTTCTTT
J: TRBJ1-1
size: .
D: .
V: TRBV11-2

CDR3: CASSRAAGELFF
DNA: TGCGCCAGCAGCCGAGCGGCCGGGGAGCTGTTTTTT
J: TRBJ2-2
size: few
D: .
V: TRBV10-1

CDR3: CATSRITGTESWYSYGYTF
DNA: TGTGCCACCAGCAGAATAACCGGGACAGAGAGTTGGTATAGCTATGGCTACACCTTC
J: TRBJ1-2
size: .
D: TRBD1
V: TRBV15

CDR3: CASSSSGNTEAFF
DNA: TGTGCCAGCAGCTCGTCAGGGAACACTGAAGCTTTCTTT
J: TRBJ1-1
size: .
D: .
V: TRBV7-3

CDR3: CASISRQPPNYGYTF
DNA: TGTGCCAGCATAAGTCGACAGCCTCCTAACTATGGCTACACCTTC
J: TRBJ1-2
size: .
D: .
V: TRBV6-5

CDR3: CALRRSGPDTQYF
DNA: TGTGCCTTGAGGAGGAGCGGGCCCGATACGCAGTATTTT
J: TRBJ2-3
size: .
D: .
V: TRBV6-5

CDR3: CASKQGINQPQHF
DNA: TGTGCCAGCAAACAGGGTATCAATCAGCCCCAGCATTTT
J: TRBJ1-5
size: .
D: .
V: TRBV12-3/TRBV12-4

CDR3: CASSVRAQGEKLFF
DNA: TGCGCCAGCAGTGTCAGGGCTCAGGGTGAAAAACTGTTTTTT
J: TRBJ1-4
size: .
D: .
V: TRBV10-2

CDR3: CASGLYTGGRNTEAFF
DNA: TGTGCCAGCGGGCTTTATACGGGGGGAAGGAACACTGAAGCTTTCTTT
J: TRBJ1-1
size: .
D: .
V: TRBV27

CDR3: CASSVGVGAGNSPLHF
DNA: TGTGCCAGCAGCGTAGGGGTGGGGGCAGGTAATTCACCCCTCCACTTT
J: TRBJ1-6
size: .
D: .
V: TRBV9

CDR3: CASSQGDASGNTIYF
DNA: TGTGCCAGCTCACAGGGGGACGCCTCTGGAAACACCATATATTTT
J: TRBJ1-3
size: .
D: .
V: TRBV18

CDR3: CASSPGQVYGYTF
DNA: TGTGCCAGCAGCCCGGGACAGGTCTATGGCTACACCTTC
J: TRBJ1-2
size: .
D: TRBD1
V: TRBV7-9

CDR3: CASSVGHDAGYTF
DNA: TGTGCCAGCAGCGTAGGGCATGATGCCGGCTACACCTTC
J: TRBJ1-2
size: .
D: .
V: TRBV9

CDR3: CASTRPGQGGYGYTF
DNA: TGTGCCAGCACCCGACCAGGGCAGGGGGGCTATGGCTACACCTTC
J: TRBJ1-2
size: .
D: TRBD1
V: TRBV28

CDR3: CASSLASQETQYF
DNA: TGTGCCAGCAGCTTGGCCTCGCAAGAGACCCAGTACTTC
J: TRBJ2-5
size: .
D: .
V: TRBV5-5

CDR3: CASSTGSVRLAATDTQYF
DNA: TGTGCCAGCAGCACCGGATCAGTGAGACTAGCTGCCACAGATACGCAGTATTTT
J: TRBJ2-3
size: .
D: TRBD2
V: TRBV5-4

CDR3: CASSLEQGQGGYTF
DNA: TGTGCCAGCAGCCTGGAACAGGGGCAGGGTGGCTACACCTTC
J: TRBJ1-2
size: .
D: TRBD1
V: TRBV7-2

CDR3: CATSEPGGTEAFF
DNA: TGTGCCACCAGTGAACCAGGAGGGACTGAAGCTTTCTTT
J: TRBJ1-1
size: .
D: .
V: TRBV24-1

CDR3: CASSFSQPQHF
DNA: TGTGCCAGCAGCTTTAGCCAGCCCCAGCATTTT
J: TRBJ1-5
size: .
D: .
V: TRBV11-1

CDR3: CASSAIAGVSYEQYF
DNA: TGTGCCAGCTCAGCAATTGCGGGAGTTTCTTACGAGCAGTACTTC
J: TRBJ2-7
size: .
D: TRBD2
V: TRBV18

CDR3: CASRQGYSNQPQHF
DNA: TGTGCCAGTAGGCAGGGTTATAGCAATCAGCCCCAGCATTTT
J: TRBJ1-5
size: once
D: .
V: TRBV19

CDR3: CASSPELRSGNTIYF
DNA: TGTGCCAGCTCACCAGAGCTCCGCTCTGGAAACACCATATATTTT
J: TRBJ1-3
size: .
D: .
V: TRBV18

CDR3: CASSQTGGAGGYTF
DNA: TGTGCCAGCAGTCAGACAGGGGGCGCGGGCGGCTACACCTTC
J: TRBJ1-2
size: .
D: TRBD1
V: TRBV2

CDR3: CATGAGIRTGELFF
DNA: TGTGCCACGGGAGCGGGGATAAGGACCGGGGAGCTGTTTTTT
J: TRBJ2-2
size: .
D: TRBD2
V: TRBV27

CDR3: CASSSTRVYGYTF
DNA: TGTGCCAGCAGTTCCACCCGGGTCTATGGCTACACCTTC
J: TRBJ1-2
size: .
D: .
V: TRBV6-5

CDR3: CASRSGGRNTEAFF
DNA: TGTGCCAGCAGGAGCGGGGGTCGGAACACTGAAGCTTTCTTT
J: TRBJ1-1
size: .
D: .
V: TRBV6-5

CDR3: CASSGPDTNQETQYF
DNA: TGTGCCAGCAGCGGCCCCGACACCAACCAAGAGACCCAGTACTTC
J: TRBJ2-5
size: .
D: .
V: TRBV5-8

CDR3: CASSPSRTGKGGGEQFF
DNA: TGTGCCAGCAGCCCTTCCCGGACAGGGAAAGGTGGAGGTGAGCAGTTCTTC
J: TRBJ2-1
size: .
D: TRBD1
V: TRBV27

CDR3: CAWRGTSGSFNEQFF
DNA: TGTGCCTGGAGGGGGACTAGCGGGAGTTTCAATGAGCAGTTCTTC
J: TRBJ2-1
size: .
D: TRBD2
V: TRBV30

CDR3: CSVGASSYNEQFF
DNA: TGCAGCGTTGGGGCCAGCTCCTACAATGAGCAGTTCTTC
J: TRBJ2-1
size: .
D: .
V: TRBV29-1

CDR3: CASSSYRGETQYF
DNA: TGTGCCAGCAGTTCTTACAGGGGAGAGACCCAGTACTTC
J: TRBJ2-5
size: .
D: TRBD1
V: TRBV28

CDR3: CASSPKTVNTEAFF
DNA: TGCGCCAGCAGCCCAAAGACAGTGAACACTGAAGCTTTCTTT
J: TRBJ1-1
size: once
D: .
V: TRBV5-1

CDR3: CASSDPPRRGGYTF
DNA: TGTGCCAGCAGCGACCCCCCAAGGAGGGGCGGCTACACCTTC
J: TRBJ1-2
size: .
D: .
V: TRBV9

CDR3: CASTENRGDYGYTF
DNA: TGTGCCAGCACCGAAAACAGGGGAGACTATGGCTACACCTTC
J: TRBJ1-2
size: .
D: TRBD1
V: TRBV28

CDR3: CASSHRDRGPLGYTF
DNA: TGTGCCAGCAGTCACCGGGACAGGGGCCCCCTGGGCTACACCTTC
J: TRBJ1-2
size: few
D: TRBD1
V: TRBV27

CDR3: CASSLIGTRPIRTEAFF
DNA: TGCGCCAGCAGCTTGATAGGGACAAGGCCGATCCGTACTGAAGCTTTCTTT
J: TRBJ1-1
size: .
D: .
V: TRBV5-1

CDR3: CASSPQGGLLRSPLHF
DNA: TGTGCCAGCTCACCCCAGGGCGGTCTACTGCGTTCACCCCTCCACTTT
J: TRBJ1-6
size: .
D: .
V: TRBV18

CDR3: CASSQDPGDTQYF
DNA: TGTGCCAGCAGCCAAGATCCGGGAGATACGCAGTATTTT
J: TRBJ2-3
size: .
D: .
V: TRBV14

CDR3: CASSEGRTGEDEQFF
DNA: TGTGCCAGCAGTGAAGGCCGGACAGGTGAAGATGAGCAGTTCTTC
J: TRBJ2-1
size: medium-sized
D: TRBD1
V: TRBV6-1

CDR3: CASSRDSGDRTEAFF
DNA: TGTGCCAGCAGCCGAGATTCAGGCGACAGAACTGAAGCTTTCTTT
J: TRBJ1-1
size: .
D: .
V: TRBV5-4

CDR3: CASSYAGGTGELFF
DNA: TGTGCCAGCAGTTACGCAGGGGGGACCGGGGAGCTGTTTTTT
J: TRBJ2-2
size: .
D: .
V: TRBV6-6

CDR3: CASSQAVGRVPSSDNEQFF
DNA: TGTGCCAGCAGCCAAGCCGTAGGCAGGGTCCCTTCTTCAGACAATGAGCAGTTCTTC
J: TRBJ2-1
size: .
D: .
V: TRBV14

CDR3: CASRPSQGSRNTEAFF
DNA: TGTGCCAGCAGACCCTCACAGGGGAGTAGGAACACTGAAGCTTTCTTT
J: TRBJ1-1
size: .
D: TRBD1
V: TRBV5-6

CDR3: CAISQGLVPQETQYF
DNA: TGTGCCATCAGCCAAGGCCTAGTGCCCCAAGAGACCCAGTACTTC
J: TRBJ2-5
size: .
D: .
V: TRBV10-3

CDR3: CASALAASYGYTF
DNA: TGTGCCAGCGCCCTCGCCGCTAGCTATGGCTACACCTTC
J: TRBJ1-2
size: .
D: .
V: TRBV27

CDR3: CASGLTGQGAHTEAFF
DNA: TGCGCCAGCGGACTCACGGGACAGGGGGCTCACACTGAAGCTTTCTTT
J: TRBJ1-1
size: once
D: TRBD1
V: TRBV5-1

CDR3: CARLWGGLPSRTEAFF
DNA: TGTGCCAGGTTATGGGGGGGGCTCCCCTCTAGGACTGAAGCTTTCTTT
J: TRBJ1-1
size: once
D: .
V: TRBV27

CDR3: CASRPWGQKRTEAFF
DNA: TGTGCCAGCCGACCTTGGGGACAGAAGAGAACTGAAGCTTTCTTT
J: TRBJ1-1
size: once
D: TRBD1
V: TRBV6-5

CDR3: CASSIRLDRRNTEAFF
DNA: TGTGCCAGTAGTATTCGGCTAGACAGGAGGAACACTGAAGCTTTCTTT
J: TRBJ1-1
size: .
D: .
V: TRBV19

CDR3: CASTRGAAKNIQYF
DNA: TGTGCCAGCACACGGGGGGCCGCCAAAAACATTCAGTACTTC
J: TRBJ2-4
size: once
D: .
V: TRBV2

CDR3: CATSGGDRAKNIQYF
DNA: TGTGCCACCAGTGGGGGGGACCGAGCCAAAAACATTCAGTACTTC
J: TRBJ2-4
size: .
D: .
V: TRBV24-1

CDR3: CSVEFRGAFF
DNA: TGCAGCGTTGAATTTAGGGGGGCTTTCTTT
J: TRBJ1-1
size: .
D: .
V: TRBV29-1

CDR3: CASTIDRGSYNEQFF
DNA: TGTGCCAGCACCATAGACAGGGGCTCCTACAATGAGCAGTTCTTC
J: TRBJ2-1
size: .
D: TRBD1
V: TRBV5-5

CDR3: CASSGTGIGNTIYF
DNA: TGCGCCAGCAGTGGGACAGGGATCGGAAACACCATATATTTT
J: TRBJ1-3
size: .
D: TRBD1
V: TRBV10-2

CDR3: CASSLGGTGPNSPLHF
DNA: TGTGCCAGCAGCTTAGGAGGTACAGGGCCCAATTCACCCCTCCACTTT
J: TRBJ1-6
size: once
D: .
V: TRBV7-6

CDR3: CASSPLGGGADTQYF
DNA: TGTGCCAGCAGCCCTTTAGGGGGAGGGGCAGATACGCAGTATTTT
J: TRBJ2-3
size: .
D: .
V: TRBV6-6

CDR3: CASSEIQGANIQYF
DNA: TGTGCCAGCAGTGAAATACAGGGGGCAAACATTCAGTACTTC
J: TRBJ2-4
size: .
D: TRBD1
V: TRBV2

CDR3: CASSPLAGARETQYF
DNA: TGCGCCAGCAGCCCCCTAGCGGGAGCAAGAGAGACCCAGTACTTC
J: TRBJ2-5
size: .
D: TRBD2
V: TRBV5-1

CDR3: CASSTTSGREQYF
DNA: TGTGCCAGTAGTACTACCTCCGGTCGGGAGCAGTACTTC
J: TRBJ2-7
size: .
D: .
V: TRBV19

CDR3: CASSPQLGQRGNTIYF
DNA: TGTGCCAGCAGTCCACAATTGGGACAGCGGGGAAACACCATATATTTT
J: TRBJ1-3
size: .
D: TRBD1
V: TRBV2